These 22 T cell receptor beta chains were sequenced from one sample in a study of identical twins (dated by TCRdb to about 2016). The method was 5' RACE. The instrument was an Illumina HiSeq 2000. In TCRdb, the public reads were trimmed at Q25 with fastp and aligned with MiXCR, with productive beta chains retained. Rows with a matching CDR3 protein are joined into one entry that keeps the most common DNA and genes. The sample table records approximately 500,000 distinct CDR3 sequences; more than 20% of these occur just once. Over 2.5% of the sample rests with the top ten. This sample also appeared in a second study, on T cells expressing NK-cell markers.

Specimen: CD4+ T cells sorted from blood. These receptors came from a woman aged 18-29 years in good health.

V and J are TRBV6-1 and TRBJ1-2; no definite D call. V was pared by 5 bases and J by 6 bases, with 16 bases between. There are 14 residues in the CDR3. CDR1 MNHNS and CDR2 SASEGT come from the germline V gene. The CDR3 reads CASSLGSVVDGYTF. The CDR3 region has the DNA TGTGCCAGCAGTCTGGGTTCAGTTGTGGATGGCTACACCTTC.

A few counts support this clonotype. The rearrangement uses TRBV5-1 and TRBJ2-2, with 10 bases that match TRBD1. Germline V gene lookup returns CDR1 SGHRS and CDR2 YFSETQ. V trimming: 4 bases; J trimming: 7 bases; junction bases outside the gene matches: 7. The CDR3 has 15 residues. The CDR3 sequence is CASSLDRGRGGELFF. CDR3 coding DNA: TGCGCCAGCAGCCTTGACAGGGGGCGAGGCGGGGAGCTGTTTTTT.

The chain recombines TRBV12-3 or TRBV12-4 with TRBJ1-2, with D unresolved. The CDR3 totals 13 residues. The V gene lost 6 bases and the J gene lost 1 base, with 9 bases spanning the gap. DNA of the CDR3: TGTGCCAGCAGCCTACAGATTAACTATGGCTACACCTTC. This codes for CASSLQINYGYTF.

CDR3 in amino acids: CASSEGRAPTEAFF. DNA of the CDR3: TGCGCCAGCAGTGAAGGCAGGGCCCCCACTGAAGCTTTCTTT. The chain joins TRBV10-1 to TRBJ1-1; TRBD1 is a possible D gene (5 bases). Germline CDR1 and CDR2: WNHNN and SYGVQD (reference sequence). V lost 3 bases and J 4 bases, leaving 12 bases between the germline ends. This CDR3 is 14 amino acids long.

The table lists this clonotype with a few counts. The chain employs TRBV12-3 or TRBV12-4 and TRBJ2-1, with 10 bases fitting TRBD2. This CDR3 is built from 18 residues. Trimming removed 5 bases from V and 9 bases from J; junction bases left unmatched: 19. The CDR3 spells CASSHGVGASGSLVEQFF. DNA of the CDR3: TGTGCCAGCAGTCATGGGGTGGGGGCTAGCGGGAGTTTAGTTGAGCAGTTCTTC.

The V gene is TRBV10-3, the J gene TRBJ2-7; 11 nucleotides match TRBD2. Trimming cost V 10 bases and J 1 base; bases outside gene matches: 6. CDR1 and CDR2 from the germline V gene are ENHRY and SYGVKD. The CDR3 is 14 residues long. CDR3 amino acids: CATATSGDSYEQYF. In DNA form, the CDR3 reads TGTGCCACTGCGACTAGCGGGGATTCCTACGAGCAGTACTTC.

The sample holds a few counts of this clonotype. The genes are TRBV4-3 and TRBJ2-1; D might be TRBD1 or TRBD2, each matching 5 bases. V lost 0 bases, J lost 12 bases, and 21 bases lay in between. This CDR3 comprises 16 residues. The germline V gene has CDR1 LGHNA and CDR2 YSLEER. CDR3 in DNA: TGCGCCAGCAGCCAAGATTTGAGGGGCCGCTGGACATTGCAGTTCTTC. Translation: CASSQDLRGRWTLQFF.

The J gene is TRBJ1-2, the V gene TRBV20-1; D remains unclear. CDR3 length equals 10 residues. The germline CDR1 and CDR2 sequences are DFQATT and SNEGSKA (reference sequence). Trimming shortened V by 6 bases and J by 8 bases, and 10 bases separated the two germline ends. CDR3 protein: CSASGEGYTF. The CDR3 bases are TGCAGTGCCTCCGGGGAAGGCTACACCTTC.

In its sample, this clonotype was seen a few times. CDR3 amino acids: CASSELGASDTQYF. The CDR3 DNA follows: TGTGCCAGCAGCGAGCTAGGTGCGTCAGATACGCAGTATTTT. The chain combines TRBV7-9 with TRBJ2-3; the D is unclear. The germline V gene encodes CDR1 SEHNR and CDR2 FQNEAQ (reference sequence). The ends were cut back, 5 bases at V and 4 bases at J, with 13 bases in the middle. The CDR3 spans 14 residues.

The J gene is TRBJ2-1, the V gene TRBV10-3, with 11 bases matching TRBD2. CDR3 length: 16 amino acids. Germline values: CDR1 ENHRY, CDR2 SYGVKD. V gave up 4 bases and J gave up 5 bases; unmatched junction bases: 7. CDR3 sequence reads: CAISAGGTSGNNEQFF. As DNA, the CDR3 is TGTGCCATCAGTGCAGGGGGGACTAGCGGAAACAATGAGCAGTTCTTC.

At least ten counts were recorded for this clonotype. The CDR3 here is CASSSGTGEETQYF. The CDR3 DNA reads TGTGCCAGCAGCTCTGGGACAGGAGAAGAGACCCAGTACTTC. This sequence joins TRBV7-7 and TRBJ2-5; 8 bases map to TRBD1. This CDR3 region has 14 residues. Germline lookup yields CDR1 SSHAT and CDR2 FNYEAQ (reference sequence). V shed 4 bases and J 3 bases; nucleotides not matched to a gene: 4.

CDR3 region: CAITNAAVYGYTF. The CDR3 DNA sequence: TGTGCCATCACCAACGCCGCGGTTTATGGCTACACCTTC. This chain joins TRBV10-3 and TRBJ1-2, with D uncertain. The V end lost 7 bases, the J end lost 5 bases, and 14 bases lay between the germline ends. Germline V gene lookup returns CDR1 ENHRY and CDR2 SYGVKD. The CDR3 sequence is 13 residues long.

This clonotype was seen repeatedly, ten times or more. This chain uses TRBV25-1 with TRBJ2-6, with a possible D match to TRBD1 (6 bases). Between the trimmed V and J ends, which lost 4 bases and 2 bases, there was a span of 12 bases. Germline CDR1 MGHDK, CDR2 SYGVNS. The CDR3 consists of 16 residues. CDR3 loop: CASSGTGFTGANVLTF. Written as DNA, the CDR3 is TGTGCCAGCAGTGGCACAGGGTTTACTGGGGCCAACGTCCTGACTTTC.

This clonotype has more than one count but fewer than ten. The rearrangement uses TRBV5-1 and TRBJ2-1, with D possibly TRBD2 on 6 matching bases. Germline V CDR1 and CDR2: SGHRS, YFSETQ. V was pared by 0 bases and J by 2 bases, with 15 bases between. There are 17 residues in the CDR3. The CDR3 here is CASSLGESGAAYNEQFF. In DNA form, the CDR3 reads TGCGCCAGCAGCTTGGGGGAATCGGGAGCTGCCTACAATGAGCAGTTCTTC.

The chain uses TRBV10-2 and TRBJ2-1; 13 positions match TRBD2. CDR1 is WSHSY, CDR2 SAAADI, per germline. After removal of 9 bases from V and 1 base from J, the junction contained 6 bases not matched to a gene. The CDR3 runs to 16 residues. The CDR3 region is CASKLAGGGSYNEQFF. The CDR3 DNA sequence: TGCGCCAGTAAACTAGCGGGAGGGGGGTCCTACAATGAGCAGTTCTTC.

The chain recombines TRBV5-6 with TRBJ2-3; no firm D call. There are 11 residues in the CDR3. CDR1 and CDR2 (germline): SGHDT, YYEEEE. V lost 4 bases to trimming and J lost 5 bases, with 5 bases between them. The CDR3 is CASSHEDTQYF. CDR3 in DNA: TGTGCCAGCAGCCACGAAGATACGCAGTATTTT.

This clonotype turned up a few times. This chain uses TRBV6-2 or TRBV6-3 with TRBJ2-6, with 10 positions matching TRBD1. Trimming cost V 2 bases and J 0 bases; bases outside gene matches: 10. The CDR3 runs 20 residues. Germline V lookup: CDR1 MNHEY, CDR2 SVGEGT. For the CDR3, the DNA is TGTGCCAGCAGTTACACCTCCGGGACAGGGGCGATCTCTGGGGCCAACGTCCTGACTTTC. It specifies CASSYTSGTGAISGANVLTF.

This clonotype was seen only a few times. The J gene is TRBJ1-2, the V gene TRBV12-3 or TRBV12-4, with D hard to call. This CDR3 spans 11 amino acids. The V end was cut by 6 bases, the J end by 8 bases, with 10 bases between. This CDR3 reads CASRRNGGYTF. In DNA form, the CDR3 reads TGTGCCAGCAGAAGGAATGGGGGCTACACCTTC.

Here the CDR3 reads CSGIPSTEEQFF. The CDR3, as DNA: TGCAGCGGGATACCCTCAACGGAGGAGCAGTTCTTC. V gene TRBV29-1 combines with J gene TRBJ2-1; D not resolved. Trimming removed 7 bases from V and 10 bases from J, with 17 bases in between. CDR1 is SQVTM and CDR2 is ANQGSEA in the germline V gene. The CDR3 extends over 12 amino acids.

This clonotype was seen more than once but under ten times. V is TRBV6-1 and J is TRBJ2-1; TRBD2 agrees at 7 bases. There are 15 residues in the CDR3. Losses at the gene ends were 6 bases for V and 7 bases for J; bases not matched to a gene: 12. Germline loops: CDR1 MNHNS, CDR2 SASEGT. CDR3 sequence: CASSLTWGGGNEQFF. The DNA of the CDR3 is TGTGCCAGCAGCCTCACCTGGGGGGGTGGGAATGAGCAGTTCTTC.

This clonotype came up a few times. V is TRBV10-3 and J is TRBJ2-1; D is undetermined. Germline CDR1 reads ENHRY; CDR2 reads SYGVKD. With 11 bases removed from V and 2 bases from J, the gap between germline ends came to 7 bases. The CDR3 length is 11 residues. The chain's CDR3 is CAASAYNEQFF. DNA for the CDR3: TGTGCCGCCTCGGCCTACAATGAGCAGTTCTTC.

This clonotype has at least ten counts. V usage is TRBV11-2 and J usage is TRBJ2-2; D gene uncertain. CDR1 and CDR2 (germline): SGHAT, FQNNGV. This CDR3 region has 12 residues. V dropped 3 bases and J dropped 6 bases, with 5 bases sitting between them. CDR3 nucleotide sequence: TGTGCCAGCAGCTTGTCGTCCGGGGAGCTGTTTTTT. It encodes CASSLSSGELFF.